Shown below are 8 T cell receptor beta chains from a single sample sequenced in a study of T cell clonotyping in hematopoietic cell transplantation. Assay: immunoSEQ multiplex PCR; the TCRdb copy retains only in-frame clones and omits some. The repertoire includes around 5,000 clones, around 30% of them detected once, and 17% sits in the top ten. Time point noted: recipient sample about 28 days before transplant, after cytoreduction. Sequenced material: peripheral blood mononuclear cells, taken before stem cell transplant. The receptors originated from a man in his fifties or sixties with myelofibrosis. Some clones in this sample may be carry-over from other donors' samples.

V is TRBV5-6 and J is TRBJ1-2; 9 positions match TRBD1. The V gene end was trimmed by 4 bases and the J gene end by 4 bases; junction bases not matched to a gene: 8. CDR1 and CDR2 (germline): SGHDT, YYEEEE. This CDR3 is 15 amino acids long. The CDR3 spells CASSLTGGAGYGYTF. DNA of the CDR3: TGTGCCAGCAGCCTAACAGGGGGCGCGGGCTATGGCTACACCTTC.

This clone was counted between two and nine times. The chain uses TRBV19 and TRBJ1-5; 8 bases line up with TRBD1. V lost 5 bases to trimming and J lost 7 bases; unmatched junction nucleotides: 4. Looked up from germline, CDR1 is LNHDA and CDR2 is SQIVND (reference sequence). The CDR3 consists of 13 residues. CDR3 coding DNA: TGTGCCAGTAGTTCGGACAGGGACCAGCCCCAGCATTTT. Translated: CASSSDRDQPQHF.

This clone is labeled as large. The chain uses TRBV5-6 and TRBJ1-2; TRBD1 might be the D (5 bases). The CDR3 is made up of 13 amino acids. V was shortened by 1 base and J by 6 bases, with 10 bases between the two germline ends. Germline V gene sequence: CDR1 SGHDT, CDR2 YYEEEE. The CDR3 reads CASSLWGENGYTF. CDR3 coding DNA: TGTGCCAGCAGCTTGTGGGGGGAGAATGGCTACACCTTC. The complete variable domain, with remaining parts taken from reference TRBV5-6 and TRBJ1-2, reads DAGVTQSPTHLIKTRGQQVTLRCSPKSGHDTVSWYQQALGQGPQFIFQYYEEEERQRGNFPDRFSGHQFPNYSSELNVNALLLGDSALYLCASSLWGENGYTFGSGTRLTVV.

V usage is TRBV30 and J usage is TRBJ1-2, with D perhaps matching TRBD1 (5 bases). The CDR3 has 14 residues. V was pared by 3 bases and J by 4 bases, with 15 bases between. Germline lookup yields CDR1 GTSNPN and CDR2 SVGIG (reference sequence). CDR3 nucleotide sequence: TGTGCCTGGAGCCTAACAGGACCTCTCTATGGCTACACCTTC. It is translated as CAWSLTGPLYGYTF.

The DNA for the CDR3 is TGTGCCTGGAGGCAGCAGGCAGCAACTCGCGAGCAGTACTTC. Translating it yields CAWRQQAATREQYF. The rearrangement links TRBV30 to TRBJ2-7; D unresolved. Trimming took 3 bases from V and 6 from J, leaving 18 bases between them. This CDR3 region has 14 residues. Germline CDR1 GTSNPN, CDR2 SVGIG (reference sequence).

The V and J genes are TRBV30 and TRBJ1-4; 8 bases are shared with TRBD1. Germline V CDR1 and CDR2: GTSNPN, SVGIG (reference sequence). CDR3 size: 15 residues. Germline trimming cut 4 bases from V and 4 bases from J; bases unmatched to any gene: 8. The CDR3 protein is CAWNGGTGVNEKLFF. The CDR3 DNA reads TGTGCCTGGAATGGGGGGACAGGAGTTAATGAAAAACTGTTTTTT.

The chain is built from TRBV30 and TRBJ1-3, with 8 bases matching TRBD1. Germline loops: CDR1 GTSNPN, CDR2 SVGIG (reference sequence). The CDR3 has 16 amino acids. V was pared by 2 bases and J by 2 bases, with 8 bases of the junction left unmatched. In DNA, the CDR3 is TGTGCCTGGAGTTCAGCGGAGACAGGGGCTGGAAACACCATATATTTT. Its translation: CAWSSAETGAGNTIYF.

V gene TRBV25-1 combines with J gene TRBJ1-1, with D uncertain. CDR1 is MGHDK and CDR2 is SYGVNS in the germline V gene. V dropped 7 bases and J dropped 11 bases, with 20 bases sitting between them. This CDR3 region has 13 residues. CDR3 sequence reads: CASTARELSAAFF. For the CDR3, the DNA is TGTGCCAGCACGGCTCGGGAGCTCTCCGCGGCTTTCTTT.